Presented here are 28 T cell receptor beta chains from one specimen sequenced in a study of blood T cells in healthy people across ages. A second PCR of roughly 7 to 11 cycles used a sample-barcoded 5' primer and a J-beta primer mix. TCRdb reprocessed the 5' RACE reads via MiXCR and lists one record per CDR3 protein. The top ten hold 25% to 35% of the sample, which has approximately 690,000 distinct CDR3 sequences, 35% to 50% seen once. The material sequenced was blood. These receptors originate from a man older than 75 in good health.

Concerning this clonotype itself: One base away lies a much larger clone, so this may be a sequencing read error. The chain has TRBV6-6 and TRBJ2-5, with no clear D. The assigned J gene may be wrong: the sequence end matches TRBJ2-4 better. Germline values: CDR1 MNHNY, CDR2 SVGAGI (reference sequence). This CDR3 has 11 amino acids. CDR3 DNA: TGTGCCGGCAGTGGCAAAAACATTCAGTACTTC. Its protein is CAGSGKNIQYF.

The genes are TRBV20-1 and TRBJ2-5; TRBD2 aligns across 13 bases. After removal of 2 bases from V and 11 bases from J, the junction contained 20 bases not matched to a gene. CDR1 and CDR2 (germline): DFQATT, SNEGSKA (reference sequence). This CDR3 has 18 amino acids. The CDR3 DNA is TGCAGTGCTAGACGACGGACTAGCGGGAGTGCCTTCTACAATGAGCAGTACTTC. Encoded protein: CSARRRTSGSAFYNEQYF.

This chain connects TRBV2 to TRBJ1-5; no firm D call. Between the trimmed V and J ends, which lost 7 bases and 0 bases, there was a span of 10 bases. The germline gives CDR1 SNHLY, CDR2 FYNNEI. The CDR3 runs to 14 residues. For the CDR3, the DNA is TGTGCCAGCAAAAGGTGGAATAGCAATCAGCCCCAGCATTTT. This codes for CASKRWNSNQPQHF. The variable domain in full, with the rest retrieved from reference TRBV2 and TRBJ1-5, is EPEVTQTPSHQVTQMGQEVILRCVPISNHLYFYWYRQILGQKVEFLVSFYNNEISEKSEIFDDQFSVERPDGSNFTLKIRSTKLEDSAMYFCASKRWNSNQPQHFGDGTRLSIL.

This clonotype appeared many times. The V call is TRBV5-1, the J call TRBJ2-7; TRBD1 is a possible D gene (5 bases). CDR3 length: 13 residues. CDR1 is SGHRS, CDR2 YFSETQ, per germline. V was shortened by 6 bases and J by 1 base, with 11 bases between the two germline ends. For the CDR3, the DNA is TGCGCCAGCACCTCGCCAGGGTCCTACGAGCAGTACTTC. This sequence encodes CASTSPGSYEQYF.

There are a few counts of this clonotype. The V gene is TRBV7-2, the J gene TRBJ2-5; the match to TRBD2 covers 8 bases. Unmatched junction bases numbered 13, after V lost 2 bases and J lost 8 bases. Germline CDR1 SGHTA, CDR2 FQGNSA. CDR3 length: 16 amino acids. The CDR3 spells CASSLRGSGNPGTQYF. The CDR3 DNA reads as TGTGCCAGCAGCTTAAGGGGTAGCGGGAACCCGGGTACCCAGTACTTC.

This clonotype came up a few times. CDR3 sequence: CASSQRTGGSGANVLTF. The CDR3 DNA reads as TGTGCCAGCAGCCAAAGGACAGGGGGATCTGGGGCCAACGTCCTGACTTTC. The V call is TRBV14, the J call TRBJ2-6; 10 positions match TRBD1. J lost 1 base, V lost 2 bases, and 2 bases had no gene match. Germline loops: CDR1 SGHDN, CDR2 FVKESK. The CDR3 has 17 residues.

There are a few counts of this clonotype. This chain uses TRBV7-3 with TRBJ2-1; the match to TRBD1 covers 7 bases. The germline CDR1 and CDR2 sequences are SGHTA and FQGTGA. Losses at the gene ends were 2 bases for V and 4 bases for J; bases not matched to a gene: 5. The CDR3 runs 15 residues. The CDR3 coding sequence is TGTGCCAGCAGCTTACAACAGGGGCCTTACAATGAGCAGTTCTTC. Translation gives CASSLQQGPYNEQFF.

This clonotype was seen at least ten times. The rearrangement uses TRBV3-1 and TRBJ2-7; 9 positions agree with TRBD2. With 3 bases clipped from V and 7 bases from J, the junction kept 10 bases outside the gene matches. CDR3 length equals 15 residues. CDR1 and CDR2 from the germline V gene are LGHDT and YNNKEL (reference sequence). CDR3 sequence: CASSQRSGGLGEQYF. CDR3 DNA sequence: TGTGCCAGCAGCCAGAGGAGCGGGGGGCTGGGAGAGCAGTACTTC.

The chain is built from TRBV6-2 or TRBV6-3 and TRBJ2-5; weak D call: TRBD2 (6 bases). The CDR3 spans 13 residues. Trimming stripped 6 bases from V and 11 bases from J, with 19 bases between. CDR1 is MNHEY and CDR2 is SVGEGT in the germline V gene. Here the CDR3 DNA reads TGTGCCAGCAGGGCGGGAAGCCTATTTGAGCAGTACTTC. The encoded protein is CASRAGSLFEQYF.

To note about this clonotype: A read error may account for a junction end that differs from germline. The chain is built from TRBV3-1 and TRBJ1-3, with D maybe TRBD1 (5 bases). CDR3 length: 11 residues. The germline CDR1 and CDR2 sequences are LGHDT and YNNKEL (reference sequence). The CDR3 sequence is CAGSQGNTIYF. The DNA for the CDR3 is TGTGCCGGCAGCCAGGGCAACACCATATATTTT.

The CDR3 DNA reads as TGCAGTGGTTTTTGGGGAGATACGCAGTATTTT. Translated: CSGFWGDTQYF. The chain links TRBV20-1 to TRBJ2-3; D unclear. V was trimmed by 7 bases and J by 5 bases, leaving 10 bases between them. This CDR3 has 11 residues. Germline V lookup: CDR1 DFQATT, CDR2 SNEGSKA (reference sequence).

This clonotype was detected only a few times. V is TRBV18 and J is TRBJ2-5, with D perhaps matching TRBD1 (5 bases). Germline V gene data show CDR1 as KGHSH and CDR2 as LQKENI. CDR3 length: 13 residues. Trimming stripped 6 bases from V and 5 bases from J, with 13 bases between. The CDR3: CASSPGSTETQYF. DNA for the CDR3: TGTGCCAGCTCCCCAGGGTCTACGGAGACCCAGTACTTC. Drawing the rest from reference TRBV18 and TRBJ2-5, the complete variable domain is NAGVMQNPRHLVRRRGQEARLRCSPMKGHSHVYWYRQLPEEGLKFMVYLQKENIIDESGMPKERFSAEFPKEGPSILRIQQVVRGDSAAYFCASSPGSTETQYFGPGTRLLVL.

As regards this clonotype: The junction differs from germline at one of its ends, possibly a read error. This chain joins TRBV11-2 and TRBJ2-7; TRBD1 matches at 8 bases. In germline, CDR1 is SGHAT, CDR2 FQNNGV. CDR3 length equals 14 residues. Written as DNA, the CDR3 is TGTGCCAGCAGCGTAGAGGACAGGGTTGGCGAGCAGTACTTC. Protein product: CASSVEDRVGEQYF.

The J gene is TRBJ2-1, the V gene TRBV18; 9 bases line up with TRBD2. Germline V lookup: CDR1 KGHSH, CDR2 LQKENI. CDR3 length equals 16 residues. V lost 1 base, J lost 5 bases, and 6 bases stayed unmatched. Here the CDR3 reads CASSPRLAGQNNEQFF. The DNA of the CDR3 is TGTGCCAGCTCACCACGGCTAGCGGGACAAAACAATGAGCAGTTCTTC.

The rearrangement uses TRBV3-1 and TRBJ2-7; 7 nucleotides line up with TRBD2. V lost 10 bases and J lost 0; bases outside the gene matches: 9. The germline V gene has CDR1 LGHDT and CDR2 YNNKEL (reference sequence). The length of the CDR3 is 14 residues. The CDR3 coding sequence is TGTGCCACATCCCCGGGACTACGCTCCTACGAGCAGTACTTC. This sequence encodes CATSPGLRSYEQYF.

The chain carries TRBV7-2 and TRBJ2-2, with no clear D. The germline CDR1 and CDR2 sequences are SGHTA and FQGNSA. This CDR3 is built from 14 residues. V lost 4 bases to trimming and J lost 1 base, with 7 bases between them. CDR3 nucleotides: TGTGCCAGCAGCTCGTACAGGAACACCGGGGAGCTGTTTTTT. This gives the protein CASSSYRNTGELFF.

V and J are TRBV5-1 and TRBJ1-2; D gene ambiguous. This CDR3 has 14 amino acids. CDR1 and CDR2 (germline): SGHRS, YFSETQ. The V and J ends lost 9 bases and 2 bases respectively, with 17 bases between them. The CDR3 here is CATRPGPGNYGYTF. In nucleotides, the CDR3 is TGCGCCACCAGACCAGGACCGGGCAACTATGGCTACACCTTC.

DNA for the CDR3: TGTGCCAGCAGCTTAGTCGGACCGCATCAAGAGACCCAGTACTTC. As protein: CASSLVGPHQETQYF. This chain uses TRBV7-8 with TRBJ2-5, with D unresolved. The CDR3 spans 15 residues. V was trimmed by 1 base and J by 2 bases, leaving 11 bases between them. Looked up from germline, CDR1 is SGHVS and CDR2 is FQNEAQ. Complete variable domain (other parts from reference TRBV7-8 and TRBJ2-5): GAGVSQSPRYKVAKRGQDVALRCDPISGHVSLFWYQQALGQGPEFLTYFQNEAQLDKSGLPSDRFFAERPEGSVSTLKIQRTQQEDSAVYLCASSLVGPHQETQYFGPGTRLLVL.

The chain carries TRBV6-6 and TRBJ2-6; a possible D gene is TRBD2 (5 bases). CDR1 and CDR2 (germline): MNHNY, SVGAGI (reference sequence). V shed 7 bases and J shed 0 bases, with 13 bases lying between them. This CDR3 contains 16 residues. For the CDR3, the DNA is TGTGCCAGCACGCGGGTAGTATCCTCTGGGGCCAACGTCCTGACTTTC. Its protein product is CASTRVVSSGANVLTF.

V and J are TRBV4-3 and TRBJ1-2, with D maybe TRBD1 (5 bases). Per the germline V gene, CDR1 is LGHNA and CDR2 is YSLEER. This CDR3 region has 12 residues. V lost 2 bases and J 7 bases, leaving 8 bases between the germline ends. CDR3 region: CASSQSQGGYTF. The CDR3 DNA is TGCGCCAGCAGCCAAAGCCAGGGTGGCTACACCTTC.

J is TRBJ1-1 and V is TRBV28; perhaps TRBD1 as D (6 bases). V was shortened by 2 bases and J by 4 bases, with 11 bases between the two germline ends. The CDR3 length is 14 residues. CDR1 is MDHEN and CDR2 is SYDVKM in the germline V gene. In DNA form, the CDR3 reads TGTGCCAGCAGTTTACGGGGGGCAAGCACTGAAGCTTTCTTT. It specifies CASSLRGASTEAFF.

There are many counts of this clonotype. J is TRBJ2-7 and V is TRBV7-2; 14 nucleotides match TRBD2. The V segment lost 4 bases and the J segment 4 bases; nucleotides outside the gene matches: 3. The CDR3 runs to 15 residues. Germline-derived CDR1 and CDR2 are SGHTA and FQGNSA. The CDR3 coding sequence is TGTGCCAGCAGCTCGTGGACTAGCGGGAGGTACGAGCAGTACTTC. Translating gives CASSSWTSGRYEQYF. The full variable domain, in which reference TRBV7-2 and TRBJ2-7 provide the parts outside the CDR3, is GAGVSQSPSNKVTEKGKDVELRCDPISGHTALYWYRQSLGQGLEFLIYFQGNSAPDKSGLPSDRFSAERTGGSVSTLTIQRTQQEDSAVYLCASSSWTSGRYEQYFGPGTRLTVT.

J is TRBJ2-3 and V is TRBV15, with 7 bases that match TRBD2. The CDR3 covers 15 residues. Germline V gene lookup returns CDR1 LNHNV and CDR2 YYDKDF (reference sequence). V shed 0 bases and J 7 bases; nucleotides not matched to a gene: 7. The CDR3, as DNA: TGTGCCACCAGCAGAGAAGCGGGAACGTCAAATACGCAGTATTTT. Its protein is CATSREAGTSNTQYF.

The genes are TRBV6-2 or TRBV6-3 and TRBJ1-5; no definite D call. V was cut by 3 bases and J by 4 bases, with 4 bases left in between. This CDR3 region has 12 residues. Germline-derived CDR1 and CDR2 are MNHEY and SVGEGT. The CDR3 DNA reads as TGTGCCAGCAGTTATGCGAATCAGCCCCAGCATTTT. Translation gives CASSYANQPQHF.

J is TRBJ2-3 and V is TRBV6-2 or TRBV6-3; D perhaps matches TRBD1 (6 bases). Germline V CDR1 and CDR2: MNHEY, SVGEGT. CDR3 size: 15 residues. Trimming pared 6 bases from V and 2 bases from J, leaving 15 bases between. The chain's CDR3 is CASRYRDLFTDTQYF. CDR3 coding DNA: TGTGCCAGCAGGTACAGGGATCTTTTCACAGATACGCAGTATTTT.

This rearrangement joins TRBV4-3 to TRBJ2-1, with 7 bases aligning to TRBD2. The J call may be faulty, since TRBJ2-7 better matches the DNA end. CDR3 size: 16 residues. Germline V gene lookup returns CDR1 LGHNA and CDR2 YSLEER. The CDR3 reads CASSQDPAGSYNEQYF. The CDR3 DNA sequence: TGCGCCAGCAGCCAAGATCCAGCGGGGTCCTACAATGAGCAGTACTTC.

The chain recombines TRBV5-1 with TRBJ2-4; TRBD2 matches at 11 bases. The DNA end favors TRBJ2-7, so the J call may be wrong. The CDR3 runs 15 residues. Germline-derived CDR1 and CDR2 are SGHRS and YFSETQ. This chain's CDR3 is CASSVLAGANYEQYF. DNA of the CDR3: TGCGCCAGCAGCGTACTAGCGGGGGCAAACTACGAGCAGTACTTC.

Of note for this clonotype: A much larger clone lies one base from this, so it may be a read error. The chain couples TRBV6-2 or TRBV6-3 to TRBJ2-7, with 9 bases fitting TRBD2. Trimming cost V 6 bases and J 7 bases; bases outside gene matches: 13. Germline CDR1 MNHEY, CDR2 SVGEGT. The CDR3 totals 15 residues. The CDR3 sequence: CASSPSGKGNNEQYF. The CDR3 DNA sequence: TGTGCCAGCAGCCCTAGCGGGAAAGGGAACAATGAGCAGTACTTC.